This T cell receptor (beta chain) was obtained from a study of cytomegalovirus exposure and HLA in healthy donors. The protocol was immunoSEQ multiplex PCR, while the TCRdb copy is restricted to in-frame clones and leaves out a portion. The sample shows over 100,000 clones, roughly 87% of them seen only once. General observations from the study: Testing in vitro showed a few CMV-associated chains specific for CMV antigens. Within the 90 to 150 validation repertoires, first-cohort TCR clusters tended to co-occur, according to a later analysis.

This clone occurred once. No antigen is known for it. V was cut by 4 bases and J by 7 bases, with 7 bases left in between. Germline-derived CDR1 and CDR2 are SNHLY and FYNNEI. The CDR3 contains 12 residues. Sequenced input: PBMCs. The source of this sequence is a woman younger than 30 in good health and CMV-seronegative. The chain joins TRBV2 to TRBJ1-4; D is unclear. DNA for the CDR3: TGTGCCAGCAGTGTTCGGGGTGAAAAACTGTTTTTT. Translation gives CASSVRGEKLFF.